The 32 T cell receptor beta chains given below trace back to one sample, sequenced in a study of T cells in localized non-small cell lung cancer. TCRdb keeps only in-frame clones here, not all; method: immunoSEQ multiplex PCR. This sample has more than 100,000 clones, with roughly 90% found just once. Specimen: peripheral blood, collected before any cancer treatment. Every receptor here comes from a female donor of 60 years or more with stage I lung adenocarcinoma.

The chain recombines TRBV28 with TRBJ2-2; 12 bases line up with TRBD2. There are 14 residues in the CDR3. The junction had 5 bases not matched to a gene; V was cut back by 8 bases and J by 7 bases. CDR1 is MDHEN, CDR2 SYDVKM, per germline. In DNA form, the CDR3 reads TGTGCCAGCCGACTAGCGGGAGATCACGGGGAGCTGTTTTTT. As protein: CASRLAGDHGELFF.

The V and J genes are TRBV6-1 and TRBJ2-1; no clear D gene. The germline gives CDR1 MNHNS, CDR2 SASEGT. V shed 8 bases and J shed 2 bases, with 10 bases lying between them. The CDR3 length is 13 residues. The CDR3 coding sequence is TGTGCCAGCCGTGCAGTCACCTACAATGAGCAGTTCTTC. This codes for CASRAVTYNEQFF.

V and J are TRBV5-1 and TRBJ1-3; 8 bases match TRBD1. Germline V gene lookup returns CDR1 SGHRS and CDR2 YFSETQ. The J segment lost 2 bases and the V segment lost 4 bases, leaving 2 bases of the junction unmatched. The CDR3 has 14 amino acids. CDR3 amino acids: CASSQGAAGNTIYF. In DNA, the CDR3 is TGCGCCAGCAGCCAGGGGGCAGCTGGAAACACCATATATTTT.

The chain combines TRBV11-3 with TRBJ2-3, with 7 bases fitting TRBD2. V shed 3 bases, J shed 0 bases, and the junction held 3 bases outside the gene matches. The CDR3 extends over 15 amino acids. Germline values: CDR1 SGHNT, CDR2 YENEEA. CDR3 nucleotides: TGTGCCAGCAGCTTGGGAGGGGCTAGCACAGATACGCAGTATTTT. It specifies CASSLGGASTDTQYF.

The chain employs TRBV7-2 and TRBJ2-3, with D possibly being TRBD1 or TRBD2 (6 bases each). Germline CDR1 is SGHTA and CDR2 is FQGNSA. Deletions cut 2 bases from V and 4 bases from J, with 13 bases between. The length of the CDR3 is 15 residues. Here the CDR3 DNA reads TGTGCCAGCAGCTTAAGGGGGAGGAGGGCAGATACGCAGTATTTT. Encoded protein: CASSLRGRRADTQYF.

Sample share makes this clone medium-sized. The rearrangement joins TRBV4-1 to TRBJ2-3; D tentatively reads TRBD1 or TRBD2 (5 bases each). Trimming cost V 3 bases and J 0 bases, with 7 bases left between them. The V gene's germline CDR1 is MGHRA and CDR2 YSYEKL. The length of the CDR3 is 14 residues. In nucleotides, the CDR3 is TGCGCCAGCAGCCACGGGGACAGCACAGATACGCAGTATTTT. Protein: CASSHGDSTDTQYF.

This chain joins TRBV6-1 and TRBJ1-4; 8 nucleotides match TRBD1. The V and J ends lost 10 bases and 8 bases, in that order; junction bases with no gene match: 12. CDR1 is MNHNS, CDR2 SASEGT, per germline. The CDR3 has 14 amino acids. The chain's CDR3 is CATLGTGSGEKLFF. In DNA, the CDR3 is TGTGCCACCCTTGGGACAGGATCGGGCGAAAAACTGTTTTTT.

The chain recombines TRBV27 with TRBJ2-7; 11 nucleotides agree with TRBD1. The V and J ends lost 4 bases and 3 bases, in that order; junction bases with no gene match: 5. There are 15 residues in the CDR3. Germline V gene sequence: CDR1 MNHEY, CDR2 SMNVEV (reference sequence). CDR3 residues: CASSSYGTGGYEQYF. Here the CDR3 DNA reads TGTGCCAGCAGTTCCTATGGGACAGGGGGCTACGAGCAGTACTTC.

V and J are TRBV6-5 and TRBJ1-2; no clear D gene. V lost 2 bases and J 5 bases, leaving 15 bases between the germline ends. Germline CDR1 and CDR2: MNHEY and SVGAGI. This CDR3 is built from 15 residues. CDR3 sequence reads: CASSYSVTNLYGYTF. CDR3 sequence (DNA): TGTGCCAGCAGTTACAGCGTGACAAATCTTTATGGCTACACCTTC.

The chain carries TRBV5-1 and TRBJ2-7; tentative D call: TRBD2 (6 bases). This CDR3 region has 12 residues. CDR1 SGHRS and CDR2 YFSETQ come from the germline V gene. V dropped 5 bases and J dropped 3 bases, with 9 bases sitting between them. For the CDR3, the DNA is TGCGCCAGCAGTGGACTACTCTACGAGCAGTACTTC. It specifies CASSGLLYEQYF.

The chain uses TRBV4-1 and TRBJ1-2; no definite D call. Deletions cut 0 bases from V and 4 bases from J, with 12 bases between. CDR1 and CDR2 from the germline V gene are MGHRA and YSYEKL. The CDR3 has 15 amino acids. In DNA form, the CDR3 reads TGCGCCAGCAGCCAAGACGGGAGGGATCTCTATGGCTACACCTTC. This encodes CASSQDGRDLYGYTF.

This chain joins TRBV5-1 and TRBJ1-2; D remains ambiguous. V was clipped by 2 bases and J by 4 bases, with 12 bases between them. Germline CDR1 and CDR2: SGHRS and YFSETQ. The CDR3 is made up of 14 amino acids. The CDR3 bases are TGCGCCAGCAGCTTCACCGGGAAAAGCTATGGCTACACCTTC. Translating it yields CASSFTGKSYGYTF.

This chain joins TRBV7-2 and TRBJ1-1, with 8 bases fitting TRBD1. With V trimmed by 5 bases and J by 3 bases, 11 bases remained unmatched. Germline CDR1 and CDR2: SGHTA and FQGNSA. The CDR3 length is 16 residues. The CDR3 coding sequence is TGTGCCAGCAGCCCAGGGGGCAGCAGGCGGGACACTGAAGCTTTCTTT. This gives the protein CASSPGGSRRDTEAFF.

The CDR3 sequence: CASSYVSGTSTDTQYF. The CDR3 nucleotides read TGTGCCAGCAGTTATGTTAGCGGGACGAGCACAGATACGCAGTATTTT. This rearrangement joins TRBV6-5 to TRBJ2-3; 8 nucleotides align to TRBD2. V lost 3 bases, J lost 0 bases, and 5 bases stayed unmatched. The V gene's germline CDR1 is MNHEY and CDR2 SVGAGI. This CDR3 has 16 residues.

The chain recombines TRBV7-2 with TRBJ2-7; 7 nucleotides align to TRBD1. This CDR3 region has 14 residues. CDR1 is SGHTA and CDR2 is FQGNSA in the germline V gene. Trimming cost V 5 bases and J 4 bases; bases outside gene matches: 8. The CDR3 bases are TGTGCCAGCAGCCATCCGGGACAGAGATACGAGCAGTACTTC. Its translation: CASSHPGQRYEQYF.

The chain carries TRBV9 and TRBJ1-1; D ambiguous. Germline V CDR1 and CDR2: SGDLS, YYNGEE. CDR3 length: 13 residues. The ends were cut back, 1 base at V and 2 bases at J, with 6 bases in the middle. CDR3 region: CASSVKSNTEAFF. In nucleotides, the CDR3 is TGTGCCAGCAGCGTAAAGAGTAACACTGAAGCTTTCTTT.

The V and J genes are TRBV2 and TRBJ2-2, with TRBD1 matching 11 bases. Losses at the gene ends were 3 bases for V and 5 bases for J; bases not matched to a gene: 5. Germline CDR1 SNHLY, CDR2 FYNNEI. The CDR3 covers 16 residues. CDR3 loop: CASSDWDRGGTGELFF. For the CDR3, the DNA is TGTGCCAGCAGTGACTGGGACAGGGGGGGGACCGGGGAGCTGTTTTTT.

The DNA for the CDR3 is TGTGCCAGCAGCCAAGATCTCCTAGCGACAGATACGCAGTATTTT. This encodes CASSQDLLATDTQYF. The rearrangement uses TRBV4-2 and TRBJ2-3; weak D call: TRBD2 (6 bases). Between the trimmed V and J ends, which lost 0 bases and 3 bases, there was a span of 10 bases. Per germline, CDR1 LGHNA and CDR2 YNFKEQ. The CDR3 contains 15 residues.

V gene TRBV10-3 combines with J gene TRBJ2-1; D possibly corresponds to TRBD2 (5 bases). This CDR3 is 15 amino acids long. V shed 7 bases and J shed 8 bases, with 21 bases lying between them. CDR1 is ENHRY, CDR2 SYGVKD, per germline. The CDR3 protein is CAIMSSSGWVHEQFF. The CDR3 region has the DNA TGTGCCATCATGAGCTCGAGCGGTTGGGTCCATGAGCAGTTCTTC.

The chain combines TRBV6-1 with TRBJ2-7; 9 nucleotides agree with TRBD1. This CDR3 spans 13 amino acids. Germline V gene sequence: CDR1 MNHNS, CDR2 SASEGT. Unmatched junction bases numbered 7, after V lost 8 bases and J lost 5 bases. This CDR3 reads CASGQGSANEQYF. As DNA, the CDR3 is TGTGCCAGCGGACAGGGGAGTGCTAACGAGCAGTACTTC.

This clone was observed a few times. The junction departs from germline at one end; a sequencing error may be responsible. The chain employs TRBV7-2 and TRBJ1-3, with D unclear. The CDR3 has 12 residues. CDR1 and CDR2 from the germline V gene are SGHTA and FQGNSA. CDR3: CASSFSTTPHNF. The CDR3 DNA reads TGTGCCAGCAGCTTCTCAACCACACCCCATAATTTT.

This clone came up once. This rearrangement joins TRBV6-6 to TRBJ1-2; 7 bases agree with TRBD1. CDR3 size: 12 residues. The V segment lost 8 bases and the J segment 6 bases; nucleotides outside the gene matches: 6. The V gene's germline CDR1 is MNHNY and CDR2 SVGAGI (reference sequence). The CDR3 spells CASEGARNGYTF. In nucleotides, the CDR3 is TGTGCCAGCGAGGGGGCGCGGAATGGCTACACCTTC.

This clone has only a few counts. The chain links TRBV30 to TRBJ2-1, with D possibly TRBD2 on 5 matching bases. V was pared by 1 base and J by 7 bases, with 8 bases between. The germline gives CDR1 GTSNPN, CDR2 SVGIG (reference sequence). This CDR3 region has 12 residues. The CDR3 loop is CAWSGGRNEQFF. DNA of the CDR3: TGTGCCTGGAGTGGAGGGAGAAATGAGCAGTTCTTC.

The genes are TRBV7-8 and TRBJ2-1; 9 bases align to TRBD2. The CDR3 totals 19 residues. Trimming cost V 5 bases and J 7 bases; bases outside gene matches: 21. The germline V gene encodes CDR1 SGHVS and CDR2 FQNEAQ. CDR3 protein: CASSVQLAGPGGLGNEQFF. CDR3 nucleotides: TGTGCCAGCAGCGTTCAGCTAGCGGGACCGGGGGGGTTGGGGAATGAGCAGTTCTTC.

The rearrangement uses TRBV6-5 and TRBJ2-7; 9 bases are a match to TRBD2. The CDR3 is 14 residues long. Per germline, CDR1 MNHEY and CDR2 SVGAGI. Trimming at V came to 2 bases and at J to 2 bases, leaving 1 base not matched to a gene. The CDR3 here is CASSYAGGPYEQYF. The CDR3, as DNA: TGTGCCAGCAGTTACGCGGGAGGGCCCTACGAGCAGTACTTC.

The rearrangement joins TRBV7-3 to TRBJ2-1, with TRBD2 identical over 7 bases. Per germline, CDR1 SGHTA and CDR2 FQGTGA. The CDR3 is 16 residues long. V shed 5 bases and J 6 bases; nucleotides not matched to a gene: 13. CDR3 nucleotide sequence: TGTGCCAGCAGCGTATTTGGGGCGGGAGTTGGCAATGAGCAGTTCTTC. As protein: CASSVFGAGVGNEQFF.

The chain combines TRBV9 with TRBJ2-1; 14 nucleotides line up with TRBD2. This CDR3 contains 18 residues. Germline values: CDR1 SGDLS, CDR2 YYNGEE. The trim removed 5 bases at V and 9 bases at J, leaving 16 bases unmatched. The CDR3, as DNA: TGTGCCAGCAGTGCAGGTGGGACCGGGACTAGCGGGAGAGGTGAGCAGTTCTTC. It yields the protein CASSAGGTGTSGRGEQFF. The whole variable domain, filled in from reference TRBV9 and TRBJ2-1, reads DSGVTQTPKHLITATGQRVTLRCSPRSGDLSVYWYQQSLDQGLQFLIQYYNGEERAKGNILERFSAQQFPDLHSELNLSSLELGDSALYFCASSAGGTGTSGRGEQFFGPGTRLTVL.

DNA of the CDR3: TGCGCCAGCAGTGAGTCGTGGTCTAGCGGGAGTGCAGATACGCAGTATTTT. Protein sequence: CASSESWSSGSADTQYF. The chain is built from TRBV10-2 and TRBJ2-3; 10 bases fit TRBD2. Unmatched junction bases numbered 7, after V lost 0 bases and J lost 4 bases. The length of the CDR3 is 17 residues. Germline V gene sequence: CDR1 WSHSY, CDR2 SAAADI.

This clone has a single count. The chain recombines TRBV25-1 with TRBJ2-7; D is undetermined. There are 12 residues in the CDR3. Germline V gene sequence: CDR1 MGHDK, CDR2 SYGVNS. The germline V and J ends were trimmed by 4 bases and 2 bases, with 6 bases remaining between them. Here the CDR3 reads CASSVLTYEQYF. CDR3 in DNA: TGTGCCAGCAGTGTACTGACCTACGAGCAGTACTTC.

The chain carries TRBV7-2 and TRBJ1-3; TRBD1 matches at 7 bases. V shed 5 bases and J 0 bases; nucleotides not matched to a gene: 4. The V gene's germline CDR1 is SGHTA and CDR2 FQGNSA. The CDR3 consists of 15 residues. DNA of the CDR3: TGTGCCAGCAGCATAGGACAGGCCTCTGGAAACACCATATATTTT. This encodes CASSIGQASGNTIYF.

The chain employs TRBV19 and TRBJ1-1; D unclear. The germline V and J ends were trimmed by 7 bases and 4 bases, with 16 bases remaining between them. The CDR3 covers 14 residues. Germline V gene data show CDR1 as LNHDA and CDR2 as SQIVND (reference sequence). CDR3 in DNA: TGTGCCAGTAAGGCATCCAGAATAAGCACTGAAGCTTTCTTT. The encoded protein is CASKASRISTEAFF.

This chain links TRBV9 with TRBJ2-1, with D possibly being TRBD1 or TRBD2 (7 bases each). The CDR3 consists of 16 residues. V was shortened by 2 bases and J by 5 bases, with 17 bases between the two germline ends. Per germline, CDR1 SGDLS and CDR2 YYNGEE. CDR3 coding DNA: TGTGCCAGCAGCGTCTCAACAGGGGCGGGAGACAATGAGCAGTTCTTC. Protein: CASSVSTGAGDNEQFF. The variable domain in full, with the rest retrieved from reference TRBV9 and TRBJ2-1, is DSGVTQTPKHLITATGQRVTLRCSPRSGDLSVYWYQQSLDQGLQFLIQYYNGEERAKGNILERFSAQQFPDLHSELNLSSLELGDSALYFCASSVSTGAGDNEQFFGPGTRLTVL.